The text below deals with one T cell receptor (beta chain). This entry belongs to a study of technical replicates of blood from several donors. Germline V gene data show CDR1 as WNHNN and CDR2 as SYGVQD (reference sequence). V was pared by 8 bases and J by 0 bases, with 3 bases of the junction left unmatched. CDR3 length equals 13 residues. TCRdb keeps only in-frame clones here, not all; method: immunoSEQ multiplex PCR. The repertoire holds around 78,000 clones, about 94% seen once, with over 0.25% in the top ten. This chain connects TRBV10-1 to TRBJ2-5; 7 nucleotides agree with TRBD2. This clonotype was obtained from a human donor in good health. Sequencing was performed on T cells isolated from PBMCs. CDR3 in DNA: TGCGCCAGCCAGAGCGGGGACCAAGAGACCCAGTACTTC. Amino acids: CASQSGDQETQYF.